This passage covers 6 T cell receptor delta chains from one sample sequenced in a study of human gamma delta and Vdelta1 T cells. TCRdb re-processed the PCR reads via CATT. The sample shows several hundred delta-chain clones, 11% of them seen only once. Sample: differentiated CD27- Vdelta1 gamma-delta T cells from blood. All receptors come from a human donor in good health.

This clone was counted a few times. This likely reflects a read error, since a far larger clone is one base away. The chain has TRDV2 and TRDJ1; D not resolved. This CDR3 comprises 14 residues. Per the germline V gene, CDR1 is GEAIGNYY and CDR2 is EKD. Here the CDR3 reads CACDTWESPNKLTF. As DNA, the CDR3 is TGTGCCTGTGACACCTGGGAATCCCCCAATAAACTCACCTTT.

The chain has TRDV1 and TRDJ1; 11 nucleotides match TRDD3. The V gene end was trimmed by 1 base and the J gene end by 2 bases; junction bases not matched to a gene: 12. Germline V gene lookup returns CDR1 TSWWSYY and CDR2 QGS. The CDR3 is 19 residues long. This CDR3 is CALGEQSHPWGIRTDKLIF. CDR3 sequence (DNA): TGTGCTCTTGGGGAACAGTCGCACCCGTGGGGGATACGTACCGATAAACTCATCTTT.

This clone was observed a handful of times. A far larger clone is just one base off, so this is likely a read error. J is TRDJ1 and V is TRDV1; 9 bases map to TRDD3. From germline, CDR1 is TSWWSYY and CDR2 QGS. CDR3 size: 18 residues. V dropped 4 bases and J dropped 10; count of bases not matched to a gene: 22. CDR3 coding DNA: TGTGCTCTTGGGGCCCGGGGCTCCTCCCGCTGGGGATACGCGGGACTCATCTTT. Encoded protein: CALGARGSSRWGYAGLIF.

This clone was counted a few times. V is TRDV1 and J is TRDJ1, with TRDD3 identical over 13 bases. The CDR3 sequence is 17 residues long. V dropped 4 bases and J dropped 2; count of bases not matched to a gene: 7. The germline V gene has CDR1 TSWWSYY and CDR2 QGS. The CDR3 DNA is TGTGCTCTTGGGGGAGTCTACTGGGGGATACGTACCGATAAACTCATCTTT. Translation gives CALGGVYWGIRTDKLIF.

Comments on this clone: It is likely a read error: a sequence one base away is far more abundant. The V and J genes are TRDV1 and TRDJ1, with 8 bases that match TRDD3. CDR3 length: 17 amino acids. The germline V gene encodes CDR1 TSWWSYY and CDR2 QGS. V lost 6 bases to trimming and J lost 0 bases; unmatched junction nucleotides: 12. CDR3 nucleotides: TGTGCTCTTGGCTCCCCCTACTGGGGGCCCCACACCGATAAACTCATCTTT. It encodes CALGSPYWGPHTDKLIF.

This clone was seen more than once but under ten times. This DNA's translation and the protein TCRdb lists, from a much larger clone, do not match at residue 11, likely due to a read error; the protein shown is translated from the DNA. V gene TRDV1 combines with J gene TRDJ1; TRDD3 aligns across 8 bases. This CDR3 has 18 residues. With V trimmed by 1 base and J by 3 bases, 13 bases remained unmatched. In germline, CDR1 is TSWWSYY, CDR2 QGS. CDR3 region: CALGERPTWGMRADKLIF. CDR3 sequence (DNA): TGTGCTCTTGGGGAACGACCGACTTGGGGGATGCGGGCCGATAAACTCATCTTT.